Listed below are T cell receptor beta chains from one sample, sequenced in a study of cytomegalovirus exposure and HLA in healthy donors. The assay was immunoSEQ multiplex PCR, and TCRdb's table has in-frame clones only and misses some. The table counts over 200,000 clones; more than 0.75% lies in the top ten. Material for sequencing was PBMCs. The source of these receptors is a woman under 40 in good health and CMV-seropositive. The CDR3 runs from the conserved cysteine through the conserved F or W. The order of the fields is J gene, V gene, CDR3 length, D gene, CDR3 DNA, CDR3 protein. A D gene is named only where the DNA matches it firmly.

j_gene: TRBJ2-2; v_gene: TRBV7-2; len: 17; d_gene: -; CDR3nt: TGTGCCAGCAGCTTAGAGGGGGGGCGGGTGAGGACCGGGGAGCTGTTTTTT; CDR3aa: CASSLEGGRVRTGELFF
j_gene: TRBJ1-2; v_gene: TRBV5-1; len: 15; d_gene: TRBD1; CDR3nt: TGCGCCAGCAGCCAGCCGGGACAGGGGGCGGAAGGCTACACCTTC; CDR3aa: CASSQPGQGAEGYTF
j_gene: TRBJ2-7; v_gene: TRBV10-3; len: 14; d_gene: TRBD2; CDR3nt: TGTGCCATCAGGGGGCTAGCGGACTCCTACGAGCAGTACTTC; CDR3aa: CAIRGLADSYEQYF
j_gene: TRBJ1-3; v_gene: TRBV28; len: 18; d_gene: TRBD1; CDR3nt: TGTGCCAGCAGTTTATGGGGCCGGGACAGGATATCTGGAAACACCATATATTTT; CDR3aa: CASSLWGRDRISGNTIYF
j_gene: TRBJ2-2; v_gene: TRBV29-1; len: 12; d_gene: -; CDR3nt: TGCAGCGTTGTAGCACTCGGCGGGGAGCTGTTTTTT; CDR3aa: CSVVALGGELFF
j_gene: TRBJ2-7; v_gene: TRBV2; len: 14; d_gene: -; CDR3nt: TGTGCCAGCAGGAGGGGGGACAGCTCCTACGAGCAGTACTTC; CDR3aa: CASRRGDSSYEQYF
j_gene: TRBJ1-5; v_gene: TRBV28; len: 18; d_gene: TRBD1; CDR3nt: TGTGCCAGCAGTCCACCGGGACAGGGGAGCTATGGCAATCAGCCCCAGCATTTT; CDR3aa: CASSPPGQGSYGNQPQHF
j_gene: TRBJ1-2; v_gene: TRBV5-6; len: 14; d_gene: -; CDR3nt: TGTGCCAGCAGCTTGAGTCGGGCAGGGGCCGGCTACACCTTC; CDR3aa: CASSLSRAGAGYTF
j_gene: TRBJ1-3; v_gene: TRBV18; len: 16; d_gene: TRBD1; CDR3nt: TGTGCCAGCTCACGGCGGGACAGGGGGTCTGGAAACACCATATATTTT; CDR3aa: CASSRRDRGSGNTIYF
j_gene: TRBJ1-2; v_gene: TRBV10-3; len: 15; d_gene: -; CDR3nt: TGTGCCATCAGTGAGCAACCGGGGGGGAACTATGGCTACACCTTC; CDR3aa: CAISEQPGGNYGYTF
j_gene: TRBJ2-7; v_gene: TRBV9; len: 14; d_gene: TRBD1; CDR3nt: TGTGCCAGCAGCGTGGGACAGGGGGGGTACGAGCAGTACTTC; CDR3aa: CASSVGQGGYEQYF
j_gene: TRBJ2-5; v_gene: TRBV9; len: 10; d_gene: -; CDR3nt: TGTGCCAGCAGCGGGGGGGCCCAGTACTTC; CDR3aa: CASSGGAQYF
j_gene: TRBJ1-1; v_gene: TRBV5-4; len: 18; d_gene: -; CDR3nt: TGTGCCAGCAGCTTTGATTCGGTTCTGGGGAGTGGCGACACTGAAGCTTTCTTT; CDR3aa: CASSFDSVLGSGDTEAFF
j_gene: TRBJ2-7; v_gene: TRBV5-1; len: 17; d_gene: TRBD2; CDR3nt: TGCGCCAGCAGCTTCCTGGGAGGGACGGGGGACTCCTACGAGCAGTACTTC; CDR3aa: CASSFLGGTGDSYEQYF
j_gene: TRBJ1-5; v_gene: TRBV5-3; len: 15; d_gene: TRBD1; CDR3nt: TGTGCCAGAAGCCCCCGGACAGGACTAATTCGGCCCCAGCATTTT; CDR3aa: CARSPRTGLIRPQHF
j_gene: TRBJ2-3; v_gene: TRBV30; len: 13; d_gene: TRBD1; CDR3nt: TGTGCCTGGGGGACAGGGAGCACAGATACGCAGTATTTT; CDR3aa: CAWGTGSTDTQYF
j_gene: TRBJ2-1; v_gene: TRBV27; len: 19; d_gene: TRBD2; CDR3nt: TGTGCCAGCAGTGCCGGGACTAGCGGGTACCCTTTCTCCTACAATGAGCAGTTCTTC; CDR3aa: CASSAGTSGYPFSYNEQFF
j_gene: TRBJ2-5; v_gene: TRBV5-1; len: 13; d_gene: -; CDR3nt: TGCGCCAGCAGCTTGTTTGCGGGGGAGACCCAGTACTTC; CDR3aa: CASSLFAGETQYF
j_gene: TRBJ1-2; v_gene: TRBV25-1; len: 13; d_gene: -; CDR3nt: TGTGCCAGCAGTGAATGCCGCCGACCGCGGTGGACCTTC; CDR3aa: CASSECRRPRWTF
j_gene: TRBJ2-2; v_gene: TRBV5-1; len: 13; d_gene: TRBD1; CDR3nt: TGCGCCAGCAGCTTAAGGGGGCCCGGGGAGCTGTTTTTT; CDR3aa: CASSLRGPGELFF
j_gene: TRBJ1-5; v_gene: TRBV10-1; len: 15; d_gene: -; CDR3nt: TGCGCCATCCGACCTGGGGCAAAAGTGATCATAGCCCAGCATTTT; CDR3aa: CAIRPGAKVIIAQHF
j_gene: TRBJ1-5; v_gene: TRBV5-8; len: 13; d_gene: TRBD1; CDR3nt: TGTGCCAGCAGCCCGGACAGGGATCAGCCCCAGCATTTT; CDR3aa: CASSPDRDQPQHF
j_gene: TRBJ1-5; v_gene: TRBV19; len: 12; d_gene: TRBD1; CDR3nt: TGTGCCAGTAGCCTCAGGGGGCAGCCCCAGCATTTT; CDR3aa: CASSLRGQPQHF
j_gene: TRBJ2-1; v_gene: TRBV9; len: 16; d_gene: -; CDR3nt: TGTGCCAGCAGCGGGTCAGGAATGACCCCGGGGAATGAGCAGTTCTTC; CDR3aa: CASSGSGMTPGNEQFF
j_gene: TRBJ1-2; v_gene: TRBV11-2; len: 14; d_gene: -; CDR3nt: TGTGCCAGCAGCTTAGCGGGGGTCCACTATGGCTACACCTTC; CDR3aa: CASSLAGVHYGYTF
j_gene: TRBJ1-5; v_gene: TRBV19; len: 15; d_gene: TRBD1; CDR3nt: TGTGCCAGTAAGACAGGGCTTTATAGCAATCAGCCCCAGCATTTT; CDR3aa: CASKTGLYSNQPQHF
j_gene: TRBJ1-1; v_gene: TRBV28; len: 13; d_gene: -; CDR3nt: TGTGCCAGCAGGGGTGGGGGCTACACTGAAGCTTTCTTT; CDR3aa: CASRGGGYTEAFF
j_gene: TRBJ1-2; v_gene: TRBV5-6; len: 15; d_gene: TRBD1; CDR3nt: TGTGCCAGCAGCTTGATCGGGACAGGGGACTATGGCTACACCTTC; CDR3aa: CASSLIGTGDYGYTF
j_gene: TRBJ1-4; v_gene: TRBV20-1; len: 10; d_gene: -; CDR3nt: TGCAGTGCCCCGACACCGAGTCTGTTTTTT; CDR3aa: CSAPTPSLFF
j_gene: TRBJ2-1; v_gene: TRBV7-9; len: 12; d_gene: -; CDR3nt: TGTGCCAGCAGCCTCTCGGGCAATGAGCAGTTCTTC; CDR3aa: CASSLSGNEQFF
j_gene: TRBJ1-5; v_gene: TRBV5-1; len: 16; d_gene: -; CDR3nt: TGCGCCAGCAGCTTGGCGGGGGGGGACAGCAATCAGCCCCAGCATTTT; CDR3aa: CASSLAGGDSNQPQHF
j_gene: TRBJ1-1; v_gene: TRBV5-1; len: 14; d_gene: -; CDR3nt: TGCGCCAGCAGCTCGACCTCGCCCGGGAGGGAAGCTTTCTTT; CDR3aa: CASSSTSPGREAFF
j_gene: TRBJ2-1; v_gene: TRBV29-1; len: 18; d_gene: TRBD2; CDR3nt: TGCAGCGTTGAAGGGGGACTAGCGGGGTTCATTTCCTACAATGAGCAGTTCTTC; CDR3aa: CSVEGGLAGFISYNEQFF
j_gene: TRBJ2-5; v_gene: TRBV6-5; len: 13; d_gene: TRBD1; CDR3nt: TGTGCCAGCAGGGCCAGGGGGCAAGAGACCCAGTACTTC; CDR3aa: CASRARGQETQYF
j_gene: TRBJ1-2; v_gene: TRBV6-5; len: 13; d_gene: -; CDR3nt: TGTGCCAGCAGCCGAGGGACTACGGGCGGCTACACCTTC; CDR3aa: CASSRGTTGGYTF
j_gene: TRBJ1-2; v_gene: TRBV2; len: 17; d_gene: -; CDR3nt: TGTGCCAGCAGTGAACACAACCTACAGGGAAGCAACTATGGCTACACCTTC; CDR3aa: CASSEHNLQGSNYGYTF
j_gene: TRBJ2-2; v_gene: TRBV2; len: 15; d_gene: TRBD2; CDR3nt: TGTGCCAGCAGTGGGGCGGGGGGGTGGAGCGGGGAGCTGTTTTTT; CDR3aa: CASSGAGGWSGELFF
j_gene: TRBJ2-7; v_gene: TRBV6-1; len: 13; d_gene: -; CDR3nt: TGTGCCAGCAGTCAGCAGCAGGGCTACGAGCAGTACTTC; CDR3aa: CASSQQQGYEQYF
j_gene: TRBJ2-7; v_gene: TRBV10-3; len: 16; d_gene: TRBD1; CDR3nt: TGTGCCATCAGTGGCCCAAGGGGGACAGGCATCTACGAGCAGTACTTC; CDR3aa: CAISGPRGTGIYEQYF
j_gene: TRBJ2-7; v_gene: TRBV2; len: 16; d_gene: -; CDR3nt: TGTGCCAGCAGTGACCCCAGCCCACAGACGTTCTACGAGCAGTACTTC; CDR3aa: CASSDPSPQTFYEQYF
j_gene: TRBJ2-3; v_gene: TRBV7-2; len: 14; d_gene: -; CDR3nt: TGTGCCAGCAGCGATTGGACTACCACAGATACGCAGTATTTT; CDR3aa: CASSDWTTTDTQYF
j_gene: TRBJ2-1; v_gene: TRBV19; len: 16; d_gene: TRBD2; CDR3nt: TGTGCCAGTAGGGGACTAGCGGGACTATCCTACAATGAGCAGTTCTTC; CDR3aa: CASRGLAGLSYNEQFF
j_gene: TRBJ1-5; v_gene: TRBV28; len: 18; d_gene: -; CDR3nt: TGTGCCAGCACAGTTTTATCCTACGGGGAGACATACAATCAGCCCCAGCATTTT; CDR3aa: CASTVLSYGETYNQPQHF
j_gene: TRBJ2-3; v_gene: TRBV5-6; len: 13; d_gene: -; CDR3nt: TGTGCCAGCAGCTTGGATCTTGGGGGGGGGCGTTATTTT; CDR3aa: CASSLDLGGGRYF
j_gene: TRBJ2-1; v_gene: TRBV5-4; len: 16; d_gene: TRBD2; CDR3nt: TGTGCCAGCAGCTTCGTAATCCAGCGGGAGCTCGATGAGCAGTTCTTC; CDR3aa: CASSFVIQRELDEQFF